This paragraph covers one TCR beta chain sequence. The sample originates from a study of T cell changes during pregnancy in multiple sclerosis. TCRdb's table, derived via immunoSEQ multiplex PCR, lists solely in-frame clones and lacks some. The repertoire includes around 69,000 clones, around 94% of them detected once, and over 2% sits in the top ten. CDR1 is SEHNR, CDR2 FQNEAQ, per germline (reference sequence). The CDR3 length is 15 residues. V was shortened by 2 bases and J by 4 bases, with 12 bases between the two germline ends. The TCR comes from a female donor in good health, enrolled as a control in a pregnancy study. The specimen was peripheral blood, collected in the second trimester of pregnancy. This rearrangement joins TRBV7-9 to TRBJ1-5; D is perhaps TRBD1 (6 bases). The CDR3 loop is CASSLRTENNQPQHF. As DNA, the CDR3 is TGTGCCAGCAGCTTAAGGACAGAAAATAATCAGCCCCAGCATTTT.